Below, one T cell receptor (beta chain) is given with its context. This CDR3 spans 13 amino acids. V lost 5 bases and J lost 3, with 10 bases in between. Germline V gene sequence: CDR1 MNHEY, CDR2 SVGAGI. This sample was included in a study of blood T cell repertoires in COVID-19. Repertoires were generated with immunoSEQ multiplex PCR, while TCRdb's copy carries only in-frame clones and drops some. The sample carries approximately 250,000 clones, 75% to 90% recorded once. The sequencing input was peripheral blood. The genes are TRBV6-5 and TRBJ1-1, with D possibly being TRBD1 (5 bases). This TCR derives from a man aged 55 to 70 who had recovered from COVID-19. CDR3 amino acids: CASSRQRYTEAFF. The CDR3 coding sequence is TGTGCCAGCAGTAGACAGAGGTACACTGAAGCTTTCTTT.